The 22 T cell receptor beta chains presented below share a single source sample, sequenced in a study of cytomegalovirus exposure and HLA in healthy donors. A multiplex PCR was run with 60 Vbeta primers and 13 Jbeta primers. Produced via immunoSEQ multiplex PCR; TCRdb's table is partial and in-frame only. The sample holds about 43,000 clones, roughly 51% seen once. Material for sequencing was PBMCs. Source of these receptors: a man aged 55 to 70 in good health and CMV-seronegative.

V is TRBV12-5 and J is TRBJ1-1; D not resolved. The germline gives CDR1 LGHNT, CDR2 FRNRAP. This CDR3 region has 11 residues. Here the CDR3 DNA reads TGTGCCGAGGAGATGAACACTGAAGCTTTCTTT. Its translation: CAEEMNTEAFF. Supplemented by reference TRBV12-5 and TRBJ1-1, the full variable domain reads DARVTQTPRHKVTEMGQEVTMRCQPILGHNTVFWYRQTMMQGLELLAYFRNRAPLDDSGMPKDRFSAEMPDATLATLKIQPSEPRDSAVYFCAEEMNTEAFFGQGTRLTVV.

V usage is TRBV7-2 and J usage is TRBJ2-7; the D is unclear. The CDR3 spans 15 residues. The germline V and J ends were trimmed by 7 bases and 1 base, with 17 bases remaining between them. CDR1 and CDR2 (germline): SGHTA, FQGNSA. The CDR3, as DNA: TGTGCCAGCACCCCGACGGCGGTTTCTTCCTACGAGCAGTACTTC. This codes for CASTPTAVSSYEQYF.

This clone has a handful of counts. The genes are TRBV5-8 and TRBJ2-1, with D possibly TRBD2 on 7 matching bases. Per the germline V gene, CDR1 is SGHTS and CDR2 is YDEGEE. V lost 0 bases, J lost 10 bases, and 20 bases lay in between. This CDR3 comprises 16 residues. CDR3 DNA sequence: TGTGCCAGCAGCTTGGCGGGACTGGGGGGGCTTGAGGAGCAGTTCTTC. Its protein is CASSLAGLGGLEEQFF.

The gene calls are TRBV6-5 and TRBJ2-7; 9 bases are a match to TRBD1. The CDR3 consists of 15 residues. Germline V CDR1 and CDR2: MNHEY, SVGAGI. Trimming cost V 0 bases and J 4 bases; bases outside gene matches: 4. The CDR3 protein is CASSYSGTGPYEQYF. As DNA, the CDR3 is TGTGCCAGCAGTTACTCTGGGACAGGGCCGTACGAGCAGTACTTC.

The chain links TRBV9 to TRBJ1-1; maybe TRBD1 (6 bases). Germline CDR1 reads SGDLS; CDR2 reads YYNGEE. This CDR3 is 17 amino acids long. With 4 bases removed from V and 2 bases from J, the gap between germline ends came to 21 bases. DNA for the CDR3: TGTGCCAGCAGCCCCAGAAACTACAGGGTAGGAAACACTGAAGCTTTCTTT. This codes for CASSPRNYRVGNTEAFF.

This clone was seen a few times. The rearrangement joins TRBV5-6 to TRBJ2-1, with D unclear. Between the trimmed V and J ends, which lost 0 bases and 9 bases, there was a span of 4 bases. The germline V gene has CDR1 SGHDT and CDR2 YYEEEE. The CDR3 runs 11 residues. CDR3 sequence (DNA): TGTGCCAGCAGCTTGGTCGGTGAGCAGTTCTTC. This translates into CASSLVGEQFF.

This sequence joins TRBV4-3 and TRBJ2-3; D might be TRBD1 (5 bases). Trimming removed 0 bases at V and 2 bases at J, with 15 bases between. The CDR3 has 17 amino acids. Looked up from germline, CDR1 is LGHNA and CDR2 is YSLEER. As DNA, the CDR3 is TGCGCCAGCAGCCAAGATGTCAGGGTTGGGTTCACAGATACGCAGTATTTT. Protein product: CASSQDVRVGFTDTQYF.

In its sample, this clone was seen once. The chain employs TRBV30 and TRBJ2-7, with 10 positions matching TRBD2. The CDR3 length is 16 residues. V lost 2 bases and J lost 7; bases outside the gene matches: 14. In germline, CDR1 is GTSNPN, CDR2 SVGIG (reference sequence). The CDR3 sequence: CAWSLLAGASLREQYF. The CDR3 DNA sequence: TGTGCCTGGAGTCTGCTAGCGGGAGCCTCACTAAGGGAGCAGTACTTC.

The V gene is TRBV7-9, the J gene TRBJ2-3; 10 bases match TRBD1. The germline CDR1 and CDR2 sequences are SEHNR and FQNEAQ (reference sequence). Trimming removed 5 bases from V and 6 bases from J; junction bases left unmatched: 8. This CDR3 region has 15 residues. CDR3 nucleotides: TGTGCCAGCAGCAGGGGGACAGGGGATGGGGATACGCAGTATTTT. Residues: CASSRGTGDGDTQYF.

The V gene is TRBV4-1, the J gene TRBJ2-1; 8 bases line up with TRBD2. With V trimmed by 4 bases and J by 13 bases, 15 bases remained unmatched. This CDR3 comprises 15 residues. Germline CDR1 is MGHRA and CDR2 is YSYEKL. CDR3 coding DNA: TGCGCCAGCAGCCTCATGGACAGACTAGCGCCAATACAGTTCTTC. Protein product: CASSLMDRLAPIQFF.

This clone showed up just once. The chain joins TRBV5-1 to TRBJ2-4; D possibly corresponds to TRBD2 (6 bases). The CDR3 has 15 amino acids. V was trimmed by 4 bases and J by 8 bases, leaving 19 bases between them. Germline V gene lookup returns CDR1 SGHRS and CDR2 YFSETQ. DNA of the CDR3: TGCGCCAGCAGCCCCGGGACCACGGGGGAGTACATTCAGTACTTC. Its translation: CASSPGTTGEYIQYF.

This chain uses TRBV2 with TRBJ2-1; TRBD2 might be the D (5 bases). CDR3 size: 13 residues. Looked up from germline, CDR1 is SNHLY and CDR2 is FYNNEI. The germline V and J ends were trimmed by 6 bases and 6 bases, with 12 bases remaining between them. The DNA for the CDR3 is TGTGCCAGCAGCCTCGGAGGTTTCAATGAGCAGTTCTTC. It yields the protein CASSLGGFNEQFF.

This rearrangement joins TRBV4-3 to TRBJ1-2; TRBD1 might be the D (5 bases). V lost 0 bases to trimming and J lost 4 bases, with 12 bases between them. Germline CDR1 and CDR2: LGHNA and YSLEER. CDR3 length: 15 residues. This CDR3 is CASSQESGYGYGYTF. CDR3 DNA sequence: TGCGCCAGCAGCCAAGAATCAGGGTACGGCTATGGCTACACCTTC.

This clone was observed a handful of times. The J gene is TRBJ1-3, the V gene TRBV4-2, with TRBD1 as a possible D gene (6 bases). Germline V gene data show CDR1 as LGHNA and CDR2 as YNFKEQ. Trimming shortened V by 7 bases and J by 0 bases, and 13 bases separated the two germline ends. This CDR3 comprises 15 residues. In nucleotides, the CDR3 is TGTGCCAGCACCCCGGGACAAGGCTCTGGAAACACCATATATTTT. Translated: CASTPGQGSGNTIYF.

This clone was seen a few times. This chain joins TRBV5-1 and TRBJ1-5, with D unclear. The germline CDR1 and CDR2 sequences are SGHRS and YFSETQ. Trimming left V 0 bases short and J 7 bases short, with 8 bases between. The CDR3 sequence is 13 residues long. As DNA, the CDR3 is TGCGCCAGCAGCTTGGGGTCGGGACAGCCCCAGCATTTT. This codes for CASSLGSGQPQHF.

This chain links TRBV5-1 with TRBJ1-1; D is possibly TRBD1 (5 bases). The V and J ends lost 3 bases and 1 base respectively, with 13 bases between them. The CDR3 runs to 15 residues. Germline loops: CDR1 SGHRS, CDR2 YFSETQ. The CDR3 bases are TGCGCCAGCAGCTCGGGATGGGGGGAGAACACTGAAGCTTTCTTT. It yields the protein CASSSGWGENTEAFF.

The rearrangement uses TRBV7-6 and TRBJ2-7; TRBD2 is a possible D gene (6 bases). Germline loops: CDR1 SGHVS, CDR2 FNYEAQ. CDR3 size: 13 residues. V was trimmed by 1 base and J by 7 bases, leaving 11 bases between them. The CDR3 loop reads CASSLDPREEQYF. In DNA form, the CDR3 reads TGTGCCAGCAGCTTAGACCCCCGGGAGGAGCAGTACTTC.

CDR3 residues: CAWTGGPGNTIYF. CDR3 DNA sequence: TGTGCCTGGACAGGGGGCCCTGGAAACACCATATATTTT. V usage is TRBV30 and J usage is TRBJ1-3; TRBD1 matches 8 bases. The junction had 1 base not matched to a gene; V was cut back by 4 bases and J by 2 bases. Germline CDR1 GTSNPN, CDR2 SVGIG (reference sequence). This CDR3 spans 13 amino acids.

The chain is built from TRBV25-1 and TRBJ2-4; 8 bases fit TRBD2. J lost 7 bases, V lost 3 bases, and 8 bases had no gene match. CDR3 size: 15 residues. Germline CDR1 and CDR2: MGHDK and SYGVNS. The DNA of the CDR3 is TGTGCCAGCAGTGACGTGGCGGGAGGAGAGAACATTCAGTACTTC. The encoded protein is CASSDVAGGENIQYF.

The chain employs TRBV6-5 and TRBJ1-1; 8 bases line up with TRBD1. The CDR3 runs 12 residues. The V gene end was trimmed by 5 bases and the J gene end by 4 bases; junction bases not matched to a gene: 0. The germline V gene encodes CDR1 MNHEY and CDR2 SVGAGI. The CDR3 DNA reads TGTGCCAGCAGTACAGGGGGCACTGAAGCTTTCTTT. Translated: CASSTGGTEAFF.

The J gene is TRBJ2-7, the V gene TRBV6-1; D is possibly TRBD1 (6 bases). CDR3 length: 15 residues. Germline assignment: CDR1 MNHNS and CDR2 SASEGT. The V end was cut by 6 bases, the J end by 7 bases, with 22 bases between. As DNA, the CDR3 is TGTGCCAGCAGGGCCCGGGCCCCCCTCAGGGGTGAGCAGTACTTC. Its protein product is CASRARAPLRGEQYF.

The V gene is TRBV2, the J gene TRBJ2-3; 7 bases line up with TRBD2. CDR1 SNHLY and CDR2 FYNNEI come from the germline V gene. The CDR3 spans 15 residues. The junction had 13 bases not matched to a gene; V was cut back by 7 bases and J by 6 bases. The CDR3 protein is CASITDWTSSDTQYF. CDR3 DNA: TGTGCCAGCATCACCGACTGGACTAGTTCGGATACGCAGTATTTT.